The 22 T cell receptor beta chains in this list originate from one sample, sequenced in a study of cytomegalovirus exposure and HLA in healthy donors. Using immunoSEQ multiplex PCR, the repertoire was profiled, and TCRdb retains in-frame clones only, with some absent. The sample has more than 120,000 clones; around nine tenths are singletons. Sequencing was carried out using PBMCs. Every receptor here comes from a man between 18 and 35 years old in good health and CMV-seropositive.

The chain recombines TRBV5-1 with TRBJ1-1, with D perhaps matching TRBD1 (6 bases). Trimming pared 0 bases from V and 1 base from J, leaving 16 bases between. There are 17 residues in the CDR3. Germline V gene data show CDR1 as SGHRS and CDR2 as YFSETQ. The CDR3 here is CASSLAISWGQNTEAFF. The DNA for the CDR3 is TGCGCCAGCAGCTTGGCGATCTCATGGGGGCAGAACACTGAAGCTTTCTTT.

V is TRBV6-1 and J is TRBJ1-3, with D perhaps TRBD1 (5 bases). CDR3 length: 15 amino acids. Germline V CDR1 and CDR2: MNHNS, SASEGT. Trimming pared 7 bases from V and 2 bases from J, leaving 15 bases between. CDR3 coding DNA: TGTGCCAGCAATACCCAGGGAATTGCTGGAAACACCATATATTTT. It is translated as CASNTQGIAGNTIYF.

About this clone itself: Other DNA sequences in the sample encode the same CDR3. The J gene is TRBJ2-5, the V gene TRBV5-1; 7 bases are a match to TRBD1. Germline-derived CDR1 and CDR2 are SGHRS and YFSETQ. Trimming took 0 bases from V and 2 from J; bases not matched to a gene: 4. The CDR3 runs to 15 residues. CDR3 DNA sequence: TGCGCCAGCAGCTTGGGACAGGGCGATCAAGAGACCCAGTACTTC. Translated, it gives CASSLGQGDQETQYF.

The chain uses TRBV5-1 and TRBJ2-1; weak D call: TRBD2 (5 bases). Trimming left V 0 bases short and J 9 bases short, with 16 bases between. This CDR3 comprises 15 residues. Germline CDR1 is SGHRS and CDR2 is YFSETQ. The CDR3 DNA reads TGCGCCAGCAGCTTGGAAAACCCTGGACGGGGTGAGCAGTTCTTC. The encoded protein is CASSLENPGRGEQFF.

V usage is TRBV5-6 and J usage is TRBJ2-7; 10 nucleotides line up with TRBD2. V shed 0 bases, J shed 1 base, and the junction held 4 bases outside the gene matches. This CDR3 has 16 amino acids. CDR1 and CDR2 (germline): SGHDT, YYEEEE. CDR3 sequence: CASSLATSGVSYEQYF. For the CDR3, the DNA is TGTGCCAGCAGCTTGGCAACTAGCGGGGTTTCCTACGAGCAGTACTTC.

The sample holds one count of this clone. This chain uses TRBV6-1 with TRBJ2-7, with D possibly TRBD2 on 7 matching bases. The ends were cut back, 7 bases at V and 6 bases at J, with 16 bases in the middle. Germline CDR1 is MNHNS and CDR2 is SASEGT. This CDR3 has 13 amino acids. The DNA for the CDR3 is TGTGCCAGCACCTTAAACAGGGAGGGCGAGCAGTACTTC. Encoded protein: CASTLNREGEQYF.

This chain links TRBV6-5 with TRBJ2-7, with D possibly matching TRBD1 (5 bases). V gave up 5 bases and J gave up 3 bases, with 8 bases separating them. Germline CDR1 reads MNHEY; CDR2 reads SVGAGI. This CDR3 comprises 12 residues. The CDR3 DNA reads TGTGCCAGCAGTCAGGGATTCTACGAGCAGTACTTC. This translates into CASSQGFYEQYF.

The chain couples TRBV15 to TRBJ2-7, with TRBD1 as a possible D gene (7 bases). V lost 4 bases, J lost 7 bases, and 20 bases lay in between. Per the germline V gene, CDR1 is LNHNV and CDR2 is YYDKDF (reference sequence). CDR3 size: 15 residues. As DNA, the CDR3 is TGTGCCACCAGCATGGAGGGGGCGCCGGCTAGGGAGCAGTACTTC. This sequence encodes CATSMEGAPAREQYF. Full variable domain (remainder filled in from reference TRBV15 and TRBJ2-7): DAMVIQNPRYQVTQFGKPVTLSCSQTLNHNVMYWYQQKSSQAPKLLFHYYDKDFNNEADTPDNFQSRRPNTSFCFLDIRSPGLGDTAMYLCATSMEGAPAREQYFGPGTRLTVT.

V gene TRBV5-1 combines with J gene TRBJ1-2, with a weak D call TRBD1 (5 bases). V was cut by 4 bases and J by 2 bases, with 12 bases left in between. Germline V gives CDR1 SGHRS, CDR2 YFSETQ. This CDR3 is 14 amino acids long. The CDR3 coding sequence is TGCGCCAGCAGCACGGACAACCAAAACTATGGCTACACCTTC. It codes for CASSTDNQNYGYTF.

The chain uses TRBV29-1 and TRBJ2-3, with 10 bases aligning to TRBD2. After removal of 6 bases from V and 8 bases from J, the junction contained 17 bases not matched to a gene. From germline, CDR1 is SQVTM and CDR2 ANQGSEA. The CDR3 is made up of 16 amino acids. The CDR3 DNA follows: TGCAGCGTCGCGAGTTCAGCGGGGGGGGAAATACTTACGCAGTATTTT. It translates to CSVASSAGGEILTQYF.

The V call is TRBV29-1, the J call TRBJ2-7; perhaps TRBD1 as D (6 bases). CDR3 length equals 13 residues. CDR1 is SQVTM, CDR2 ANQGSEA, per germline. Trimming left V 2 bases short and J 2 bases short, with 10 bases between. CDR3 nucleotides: TGCAGCGTTGAACAGGGGCCGGCCTACGAGCAGTACTTC. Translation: CSVEQGPAYEQYF.

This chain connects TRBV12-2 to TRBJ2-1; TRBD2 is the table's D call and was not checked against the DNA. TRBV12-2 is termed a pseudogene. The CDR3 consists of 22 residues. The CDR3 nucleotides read TGTGCAAGTCGCTCCACTCCCGATGGGACTAGCGGTTCCCGGCAGGTCTACAATGAGCAGTTCTTC. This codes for CASRSTPDGTSGSRQVYNEQFF.

This CDR3 reads CASSSMDQPQHF. The DNA of the CDR3 is TGTGCCAGCAGTAGCATGGATCAGCCCCAGCATTTT. V and J are TRBV6-6 and TRBJ1-5; no firm D call. The V and J ends lost 5 bases and 5 bases respectively, with 7 bases between them. This CDR3 is built from 12 residues. The germline gives CDR1 MNHNY, CDR2 SVGAGI (reference sequence).

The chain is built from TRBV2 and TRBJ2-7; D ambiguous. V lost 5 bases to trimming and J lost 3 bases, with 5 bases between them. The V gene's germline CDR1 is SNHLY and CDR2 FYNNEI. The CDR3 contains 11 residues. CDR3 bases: TGTGCCAGCAGTTATTACTACGAGCAGTACTTC. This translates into CASSYYYEQYF.

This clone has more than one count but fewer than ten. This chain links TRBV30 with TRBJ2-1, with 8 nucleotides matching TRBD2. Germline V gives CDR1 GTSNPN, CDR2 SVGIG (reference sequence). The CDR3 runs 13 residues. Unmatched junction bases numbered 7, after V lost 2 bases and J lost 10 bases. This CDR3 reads CAWSWSGTREQFF. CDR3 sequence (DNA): TGTGCCTGGAGTTGGAGCGGGACTAGAGAGCAGTTCTTC.

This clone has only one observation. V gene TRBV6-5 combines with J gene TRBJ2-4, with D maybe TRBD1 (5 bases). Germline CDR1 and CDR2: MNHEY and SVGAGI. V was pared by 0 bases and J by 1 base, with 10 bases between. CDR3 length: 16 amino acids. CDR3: CASSYSGKGAKNIQYF. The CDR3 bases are TGTGCCAGCAGTTACTCTGGGAAGGGGGCCAAAAACATTCAGTACTTC.

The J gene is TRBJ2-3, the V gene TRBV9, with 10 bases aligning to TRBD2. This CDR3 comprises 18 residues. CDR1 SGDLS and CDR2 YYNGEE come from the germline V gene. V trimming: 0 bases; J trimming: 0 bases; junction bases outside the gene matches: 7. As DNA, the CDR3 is TGTGCCAGCAGCGTAGGCACTAGCGGGATATCTAGCACAGATACGCAGTATTTT. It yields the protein CASSVGTSGISSTDTQYF.

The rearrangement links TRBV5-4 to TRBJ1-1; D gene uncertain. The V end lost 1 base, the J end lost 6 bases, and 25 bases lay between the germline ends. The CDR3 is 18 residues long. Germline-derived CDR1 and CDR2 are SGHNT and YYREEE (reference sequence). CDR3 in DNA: TGTGCCAGCAGCTTGCGAGGGTCCGGGAGGGCCCAGAGCGCTGAAGCTTTCTTT. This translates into CASSLRGSGRAQSAEAFF.

The DNA of the CDR3 is TGTGCCAGCAGCTTTTTCGACAGGGCCGTTGAAGCTTTCTTT. It encodes CASSFFDRAVEAFF. The rearrangement uses TRBV13 and TRBJ1-1; TRBD1 aligns across 7 bases. Trimming cost V 3 bases and J 7 bases; bases outside gene matches: 8. This CDR3 comprises 14 residues. Germline CDR1 PRHDT, CDR2 FYEKMQ (reference sequence).

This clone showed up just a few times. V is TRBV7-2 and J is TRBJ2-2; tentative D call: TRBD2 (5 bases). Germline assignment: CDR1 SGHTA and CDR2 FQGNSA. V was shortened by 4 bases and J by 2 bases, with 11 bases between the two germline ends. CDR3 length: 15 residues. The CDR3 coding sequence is TGTGCCAGCAGCTCTCTTGGACTCAACACCGGGGAGCTGTTTTTT. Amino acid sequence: CASSSLGLNTGELFF.

In DNA, the CDR3 is TGTGCCAGCTCACCTCTTGACAGGTTGACAAATCAGCCCCAGCATTTT. This gives the protein CASSPLDRLTNQPQHF. This rearrangement joins TRBV18 to TRBJ1-5, with D possibly TRBD1 on 6 matching bases. This CDR3 has 16 amino acids. Deletions cut 3 bases from V and 4 bases from J, with 16 bases between. In germline, CDR1 is KGHSH, CDR2 LQKENI.

CDR3 DNA: TGTGCCAGCAGTGACAGGGGCGAAAATCAGCCCCAGCATTTT. This encodes CASSDRGENQPQHF. The rearrangement links TRBV6-1 to TRBJ1-5; weak D call: TRBD1 (6 bases). CDR1 and CDR2 from the germline V gene are MNHNS and SASEGT. CDR3 length: 14 residues. V lost 3 bases and J 4 bases, leaving 10 bases between the germline ends.